These T cell receptor beta chains were read from a single sample in a study of cytotoxic CD8 clonotypes in ibrutinib-treated CLL. Profiled with immunoSEQ multiplex PCR; TCRdb holds only in-frame clones, not every one. The sample includes around 310,000 clones, 80% of them seen just once. The specimen was PBMCs, collected before ibrutinib treatment. Receptors originate from a human donor with chronic lymphocytic leukemia. CDR3s include the opening cysteine and the closing phenylalanine or tryptophan. The D gene is left open where the match is weak. For some rows the clone size is stated as once, few or many, or as a class when expanded; others skip it.

D gene,V gene,clone size,CDR3 length,J gene,CDR3 DNA,CDR3 protein
-,TRBV5-1,few,15,TRBJ2-1,TGCGCCAGCAGCTTGGAACCCGGCTCCTACAATGAGCAGTTCTTC,CASSLEPGSYNEQFF
TRBD2,TRBV27,-,14,TRBJ2-5,TGTGCCAGCAGGACCGGGACTAGCTGGAAGACCCAGTACTTC,CASRTGTSWKTQYF
-,TRBV6-5,-,13,TRBJ1-2,TGTGCCAGCAGCCTGACAGGCTTCCATGGCTACACCTTC,CASSLTGFHGYTF
-,TRBV5-4,-,13,TRBJ2-7,TGTGCCAGCAGCTTGGAGGGTGGAGACGAGCAGTACTTC,CASSLEGGDEQYF
TRBD1,TRBV6-6,-,12,TRBJ2-5,TGTGCCAGCAGTTACTCCCGGGACAGCTGGTACTTC,CASSYSRDSWYF
-,TRBV20-1,-,11,TRBJ1-1,TGCAGTGCCACCCCCAGGGAGGAAGCTTTCTTT,CSATPREEAFF
-,TRBV19,-,14,TRBJ1-3,TGTGCCAGTAGTCAAACAGGTTCTGGAAACACCATATATTTT,CASSQTGSGNTIYF
-,TRBV23-1,-,16,TRBJ2-3,TGCGCCAGCAGTCCCCCAAGGAAACCCCACACAGATACGCAGTATTTT,CASSPPRKPHTDTQYF
-,TRBV7-9,-,12,TRBJ1-2,TGTGCCAGCAGTCGAGGTCCCTATGGCTACACCTTC,CASSRGPYGYTF
TRBD2,TRBV25-1,once,16,TRBJ2-5,TGTGCCAGCAGTGAGACCGGGACTAGTTTTAGAGAGACCCAGTACTTC,CASSETGTSFRETQYF
TRBD1,TRBV28,-,13,TRBJ1-1,TGTGCCAGCAGCTTGACAGGGTACACTGAAGCTTTCTTT,CASSLTGYTEAFF
-,TRBV7-9,-,11,TRBJ2-5,TGTGCCAGCAGCTTACTAGAGACCCAGTACTTC,CASSLLETQYF
-,TRBV12-5,once,9,TRBJ1-2,TGTGCTAGTGGTTTGGCACCCTCCTTC,CASGLAPSF
-,TRBV4-1,-,11,TRBJ2-1,TGCGCCAGCAGCCAAAACAATGAGCAGTTCTTC,CASSQNNEQFF
TRBD1,TRBV19,once,14,TRBJ1-4,TGTGCCAGTAGTGTAACAGGGGCGGGTGAAAAACTGTTTTTT,CASSVTGAGEKLFF
-,TRBV11-3,-,14,TRBJ1-4,TGTGCCAGCAGTACGCGGCAGGGCCGGGAAAAACTGTTTTTT,CASSTRQGREKLFF
-,TRBV30,-,11,TRBJ2-7,TGTGCCTGGAGTTCGGCCTACGAGCAGTACTTC,CAWSSAYEQYF
-,TRBV6-7,-,15,TRBJ2-7,TGTGCCAGCATCCCCCGACGGCATTATCCCTACGAGCAGTACTTC,CASIPRRHYPYEQYF
-,TRBV18,-,15,TRBJ2-7,TGTGCCAGCTCACCCTACCGGGATGGCCCCCTGGAGCAGTACTTC,CASSPYRDGPLEQYF
TRBD1,TRBV29-1,-,13,TRBJ1-2,TGCAGCGCCCCAAGAGGGCAGGGGGATGGCTACACCTTC,CSAPRGQGDGYTF
-,TRBV28,-,14,TRBJ1-2,TGTGCCAGCAGTTTCCGGCAGGGTAACTATGGCTACACCTTC,CASSFRQGNYGYTF
-,TRBV20-1,once,11,TRBJ2-3,TGCAGTGCCACGGTCACAGATACGCAGTATTTT,CSATVTDTQYF
TRBD1,TRBV2,-,16,TRBJ2-3,TGTGCCAGCAGGCTACCGACAGGGCCTAGCACAGATACGCAGTATTTT,CASRLPTGPSTDTQYF
-,TRBV2,few,14,TRBJ2-1,TGTGCCAGCAGTGCGGTTTTGGTTTCCAATGAGCAGTTCTTC,CASSAVLVSNEQFF
TRBD1,TRBV6-5,-,14,TRBJ1-1,TGTGCCAGCAGTACCGGGACAGGGAACACTGAAGCTTTCTTT,CASSTGTGNTEAFF
-,TRBV4-1,-,15,TRBJ2-7,TGCGCCAGCAGCGCCTCCGGGACGGGAACCTACGAGCAGTACTTC,CASSASGTGTYEQYF
-,TRBV11-3,-,14,TRBJ1-1,TGTGCCAGCAGTCAAGGGGGACTGAACACTGAAGCTTTCTTT,CASSQGGLNTEAFF